Each of the 9 T cell receptor beta chains below was sequenced from the same sample in a study of glioma-infiltrating T cells. Using RNA template, CDR3s of TCR alpha and beta were amplified with iRepertoire arm-PCR. One entry per CDR3 protein, called by TCRdb with MiXCR from the multiplex PCR reads. The table shows about 140,000 distinct CDR3 sequences, with about two fifths occurring only once. The sequenced sample was glioma tissue, nonneoplastic brain tissue, or PBMCs (not recorded which). Receptors originate from a human donor with low-grade glioma or glioblastoma, undergoing nonglioma brain surgery, or in good health (not recorded which).

This clonotype was detected only a few times. The chain couples TRBV7-9 to TRBJ2-3; TRBD2 agrees at 9 bases. V gave up 5 bases and J gave up 0 bases; unmatched junction bases: 3. The germline CDR1 and CDR2 sequences are SEHNR and FQNEAQ (reference sequence). This CDR3 is 15 amino acids long. The CDR3 protein is CASSILAGSTDTQYF. CDR3 in DNA: TGTGCCAGCAGCATCCTAGCGGGGAGCACAGATACGCAGTATTTT. The full variable domain, its missing parts supplied by reference TRBV7-9 and TRBJ2-3, is DTGVSQNPRHKITKRGQNVTFRCDPISEHNRLYWYRQTLGQGPEFLTYFQNEAQLEKSRLLSDRFSAERPKGSFSTLEIQRTEQGDSAMYLCASSILAGSTDTQYFGPGTRLTVL.

CDR3: CASSSLVGQTSGANVLTF. The CDR3 nucleotides are TGTGCCAGCAGCTCCTTGGTGGGCCAGACCTCTGGGGCCAACGTCCTGACTTTC. The chain uses TRBV6-2 or TRBV6-3 and TRBJ2-6; D not certain. This CDR3 has 18 amino acids. V shed 6 bases and J shed 0 bases, with 18 bases lying between them. Per germline, CDR1 MNHEY and CDR2 SVGEGT.

The chain is built from TRBV14 and TRBJ1-6, with no clear D. The CDR3 runs to 13 residues. The V end was cut by 3 bases, the J end by 10 bases, with 10 bases between. Germline-derived CDR1 and CDR2 are SGHDN and FVKESK. CDR3 nucleotides: TGTGCCAGCAGCCACGGAGAGAAATCACCCCTCCACTTT. Translated, it gives CASSHGEKSPLHF.

The chain employs TRBV28 and TRBJ2-7; D tentatively fits TRBD1 or TRBD2 (5 bases each). This CDR3 has 15 residues. Per germline, CDR1 MDHEN and CDR2 SYDVKM. Between the trimmed V and J ends, which lost 3 bases and 2 bases, there was a span of 14 bases. The CDR3 is CASSFLPGQTYEQYF. CDR3 sequence (DNA): TGTGCCAGCAGTTTTCTTCCGGGGCAGACCTACGAGCAGTACTTC.

This clonotype was picked up a small number of times. This chain uses TRBV7-2 with TRBJ1-2; D unclear. Germline V lookup: CDR1 SGHTA, CDR2 FQGNSA. The V end lost 6 bases, the J end lost 4 bases, and 12 bases lay between the germline ends. The CDR3 loop spans 13 amino acids. The CDR3 DNA is TGTGCCAGCAGTCAAGGCCGCTCCTATGGCTACACCTTC. Its protein product is CASSQGRSYGYTF.

Regarding this clonotype: At one end the junction does not follow the germline gene, possibly because of a read error. The rearrangement joins TRBV4-1 to TRBJ2-7, with D perhaps given as TRBD1 or TRBD2 (5 bases each). Germline V gene data show CDR1 as MGHRA and CDR2 as YSYEKL. This CDR3 is built from 14 residues. The CDR3 loop reads CASGQVGTYYEQYF. The CDR3 nucleotides read TGCGCCAGCGGCCAAGTCGGGACCTACTACGAGCAGTACTTC.

In this sample, this clonotype turned up a few times. This rearrangement joins TRBV24-1 to TRBJ2-5; the D is unclear. This CDR3 has 12 residues. Germline CDR1 and CDR2: KGHDR and SFDVKD. Trimming left V 2 bases short and J 5 bases short, with 5 bases between. CDR3 region: CATSDSRETQYF. The DNA for the CDR3 is TGTGCCACCAGTGATTCTAGGGAGACCCAGTACTTC.

The J gene is TRBJ2-1, the V gene TRBV19; D not certain. The germline V gene encodes CDR1 LNHDA and CDR2 SQIVND (reference sequence). The CDR3 sequence is 14 residues long. The V end was cut by 6 bases, the J end by 0 bases, with 9 bases between. In DNA form, the CDR3 reads TGTGCCAGTAGACCCCTGATCTCCTACAATGAGCAGTTCTTC. Protein sequence: CASRPLISYNEQFF.

The rearrangement uses TRBV12-3 or TRBV12-4 and TRBJ1-2; no firm D call. Trimming took 3 bases from V and 8 from J, leaving 16 bases between them. The CDR3 consists of 14 residues. In DNA, the CDR3 is TGTGCCAGCAGTTTTGGGCTGGGCATGAAAGGCTACACCTTC. The encoded protein is CASSFGLGMKGYTF.